The 7 T cell receptor beta chains given below trace back to one sample, sequenced in a study of blood T cell repertoires in COVID-19. Sequencing used immunoSEQ multiplex PCR; TCRdb keeps in-frame clones, though not all of them. The top ten hold 10% of the sample, which has approximately 220,000 clones, 80% to 90% seen once. The sample was peripheral blood. The origin of the receptors is a woman of 80 years or more with acute or convalescent COVID-19.

This chain connects TRBV5-1 to TRBJ1-1, with 7 bases lining up with TRBD1. The germline gives CDR1 SGHRS, CDR2 YFSETQ. The CDR3 runs 16 residues. J gave up 4 bases and V 4 bases, and 13 bases lay outside the gene matches. CDR3: CASSLRQGGIGTEAFF. Written as DNA, the CDR3 is TGCGCCAGCAGCCTCCGACAGGGCGGTATCGGCACTGAAGCTTTCTTT.

The chain has TRBV19 and TRBJ2-2; 10 bases agree with TRBD2. Germline CDR1 and CDR2: LNHDA and SQIVND (reference sequence). The CDR3 runs to 16 residues. V was clipped by 0 bases and J by 6 bases; unmatched bases: 4. The CDR3 DNA reads TGTGCCAGTAGTATAGAGGCTAGCGGGAGTCCCGGGGAGCTGTTTTTT. This codes for CASSIEASGSPGELFF.

The V gene is TRBV19, the J gene TRBJ1-5, with 9 nucleotides matching TRBD1. Germline V gives CDR1 LNHDA, CDR2 SQIVND (reference sequence). V trimming: 5 bases; J trimming: 2 bases; junction bases outside the gene matches: 13. This CDR3 has 18 residues. The CDR3 region is CASSSSPGTGYGNQPQHF. The CDR3 DNA reads as TGTGCCAGTAGTTCTTCGCCCGGGACAGGGTATGGCAATCAGCCCCAGCATTTT.

In this sample, this clone turned up once. V usage is TRBV4-3 and J usage is TRBJ1-3, with a possible D match to TRBD1 (5 bases). Germline V gene data show CDR1 as LGHNA and CDR2 as YSLEER. CDR3 length: 16 residues. V dropped 2 bases and J dropped 1 base, with 12 bases sitting between them. Written as DNA, the CDR3 is TGCGCCAGCAGCCAAAACCGACAGATTTCTGGAAACACCATATATTTT. It yields the protein CASSQNRQISGNTIYF.

CDR3: CASSGDSTDTQYF. Written as DNA, the CDR3 is TGTGCCAGCAGTGGGGACTCCACAGATACGCAGTATTTT. The rearrangement links TRBV2 to TRBJ2-3; weak D call: TRBD2 (6 bases). V shed 4 bases and J shed 2 bases, with 7 bases lying between them. Germline lookup yields CDR1 SNHLY and CDR2 FYNNEI. This CDR3 spans 13 amino acids.

This clone was observed a few times. The V gene is TRBV5-4, the J gene TRBJ1-1; D not resolved. The CDR3 covers 16 residues. Germline V lookup: CDR1 SGHNT, CDR2 YYREEE (reference sequence). The V end lost 4 bases, the J end lost 1 base, and 17 bases lay between the germline ends. The CDR3 here is CASSTSGPIQNTEAFF. The DNA of the CDR3 is TGTGCCAGCAGCACGAGCGGGCCCATACAGAACACTGAAGCTTTCTTT.

V is TRBV5-6 and J is TRBJ1-5, with TRBD1 matching 12 bases. V shed 3 bases, J shed 6 bases, and the junction held 7 bases outside the gene matches. Germline V CDR1 and CDR2: SGHDT, YYEEEE. The CDR3 length is 16 residues. CDR3 DNA sequence: TGTGCCAGCAGCTATAGGGGACAGGGGGCCGCTCAGCCCCAGCATTTT. Encoded protein: CASSYRGQGAAQPQHF.